The 14 T cell receptor beta chains below were found in one sample sequenced in a study of blood T cell repertoires in COVID-19 (dated by TCRdb to the early 2020s). The protocol used for the library was the immunoSEQ multiplex PCR assay. TCRdb obtained this table from immuneACCESS and retained in-frame rearrangements with V and J assigned. These tables miss some clones; where compared with another copy, unresolved V genes account for less than half of the shortfall, and the remainder is unexplained. The sample table lists some 150,000 clones, roughly 80% of them with a count of one. The ten largest clones capture roughly 8.6% of the sample. The sample taken for sequencing was peripheral blood. These receptors were taken from a woman aged 45-65 years with active or convalescent COVID-19.

The V and J genes are TRBV5-1 and TRBJ1-2; D call uncertain. Germline V gene sequence: CDR1 SGHRS, CDR2 YFSETQ. Trimming shortened V by 0 bases and J by 4 bases, and 10 bases separated the two germline ends. The CDR3 sequence is 14 residues long. The CDR3 reads CASSLEGGSYGYTF. In DNA, the CDR3 is TGCGCCAGCAGCTTGGAGGGAGGGAGCTATGGCTACACCTTC.

The V gene is TRBV19, the J gene TRBJ1-1, with D hard to call. Germline lookup yields CDR1 LNHDA and CDR2 SQIVND (reference sequence). The CDR3 is made up of 15 amino acids. Between the trimmed V and J ends, which lost 2 bases and 5 bases, there was a span of 15 bases. CDR3 nucleotides: TGTGCCAGTAGTATACGACTCCGGAGAGGTACTGAAGCTTTCTTT. Amino acid sequence: CASSIRLRRGTEAFF. The variable domain in full, with the rest retrieved from reference TRBV19 and TRBJ1-1, is DGGITQSPKYLFRKEGQNVTLSCEQNLNHDAMYWYRQDPGQGLRLIYYSQIVNDFQKGDIAEGYSVSREKKESFPLTVTSAQKNPTAFYLCASSIRLRRGTEAFFGQGTRLTVV.

The chain couples TRBV25-1 to TRBJ1-1; D remains ambiguous. CDR3 length equals 12 residues. Germline-derived CDR1 and CDR2 are MGHDK and SYGVNS. V lost 1 base to trimming and J lost 8 bases, with 8 bases between them. The CDR3 sequence is CASSEFGREAFF. The DNA for the CDR3 is TGTGCCAGCAGTGAATTTGGCAGGGAAGCTTTCTTT.

The DNA for the CDR3 is TGTGCCTGGACGGGAGGGCCGCGTAATGAGCAGTTCTTC. It specifies CAWTGGPRNEQFF. J is TRBJ2-1 and V is TRBV30, with 8 bases lining up with TRBD2. The V segment lost 4 bases and the J segment 7 bases; nucleotides outside the gene matches: 6. The CDR3 runs to 13 residues. CDR1 and CDR2 (germline): GTSNPN, SVGIG (reference sequence).

This clone occurred once. J is TRBJ1-2 and V is TRBV5-1; TRBD1 is a possible D gene (5 bases). The germline gives CDR1 SGHRS, CDR2 YFSETQ. This CDR3 has 15 amino acids. Trimming stripped 0 bases from V and 4 bases from J, with 13 bases between. The DNA of the CDR3 is TGCGCCAGCAGCTTGGCAGGGCAGCTGCCCTATGGCTACACCTTC. It codes for CASSLAGQLPYGYTF.

The V and J genes are TRBV7-9 and TRBJ1-1, with TRBD1 matching 7 bases. The CDR3 has 14 amino acids. CDR1 SEHNR and CDR2 FQNEAQ come from the germline V gene (reference sequence). V lost 5 bases and J lost 1; bases outside the gene matches: 4. CDR3 residues: CASSPRTGNTEAFF. CDR3 nucleotides: TGTGCCAGCAGCCCCAGGACAGGGAACACTGAAGCTTTCTTT.

The CDR3 loop reads CASSLDSYYNSPLHF. CDR3 DNA sequence: TGTGCCAGCAGCTTGGACAGCTATTATAATTCACCCCTCCACTTT. The chain is built from TRBV5-5 and TRBJ1-6; no clear D. Germline CDR1 and CDR2: SGHKS and YYEKEE (reference sequence). V was trimmed by 0 bases and J by 4 bases, leaving 8 bases between them. The CDR3 extends over 15 amino acids.

The genes are TRBV5-1 and TRBJ2-7; TRBD2 agrees at 11 bases. Germline V gives CDR1 SGHRS, CDR2 YFSETQ. CDR3 size: 15 residues. With V trimmed by 0 bases and J by 6 bases, 5 bases remained unmatched. CDR3 coding DNA: TGCGCCAGCAGCTTGGACCCTAGCGGGAGGTCCGAGCAGTACTTC. It specifies CASSLDPSGRSEQYF.

The V gene is TRBV6-2 or TRBV6-3, the J gene TRBJ1-1, with D perhaps TRBD1 (6 bases). The V and J ends lost 5 bases and 1 base respectively, with 11 bases between them. CDR3 length: 14 amino acids. Germline-derived CDR1 and CDR2 are MNHEY and SVGEGT. CDR3 sequence (DNA): TGTGCCAGCAGTCTCCGGACAGCGAACACTGAAGCTTTCTTT. Translation gives CASSLRTANTEAFF.

The chain recombines TRBV21-1 with TRBJ1-4; the D call TRBD1 from the table was never checked on the DNA. TRBV21-1 is termed a pseudogene. The CDR3 sequence is 21 residues long. CDR3 region: CASSKDGDRVNHGWTNEKLFF. In DNA form, the CDR3 reads TGTGCCAGCAGCAAAGACGGGGACAGGGTCAACCACGGATGGACTAATGAAAAACTGTTTTTT.

In nucleotides, the CDR3 is TGTGCCAGCAGCCCCAGGACAGAGAGCACAGATACGCAGTATTTT. Protein: CASSPRTESTDTQYF. The chain uses TRBV3-1 (or the pseudogene TRBV3-2) and TRBJ2-3; D perhaps matches TRBD1 (6 bases). The germline gives CDR1 LGHDT, CDR2 YNNKEL (reference sequence). V lost 4 bases and J lost 0, with 11 bases in between. This CDR3 is 15 amino acids long.

The chain employs TRBV29-1 and TRBJ2-7; TRBD1 might be the D (7 bases). This CDR3 region has 13 residues. Trimming pared 4 bases from V and 4 bases from J, leaving 14 bases between. Germline V gene data show CDR1 as SQVTM and CDR2 as ANQGSEA. The CDR3 spells CSVANRGLYEQYF. The CDR3 nucleotides are TGCAGCGTTGCGAACAGGGGACTTTACGAGCAGTACTTC.

The gene calls are TRBV2 and TRBJ1-2; 9 bases match TRBD1. The V segment lost 5 bases and the J segment 3 bases; nucleotides outside the gene matches: 4. Germline CDR1 is SNHLY and CDR2 is FYNNEI. The CDR3 is made up of 14 amino acids. The CDR3, as DNA: TGTGCCAGCAGTAGGGACAGGGCAGACTATGGCTACACCTTC. Translation gives CASSRDRADYGYTF.

This chain uses TRBV9 with TRBJ2-1, with 9 bases identical to TRBD2. J gave up 3 bases and V 4 bases, and 8 bases lay outside the gene matches. This CDR3 comprises 16 residues. Per the germline V gene, CDR1 is SGDLS and CDR2 is YYNGEE. CDR3: CASSPQRGDFYNEQFF. CDR3 DNA: TGTGCCAGCAGCCCCCAGCGGGGGGACTTCTACAATGAGCAGTTCTTC.